This T cell receptor (beta chain) was recorded in a study of regulatory T cells in long-lasting Graves disease. HTBI primers from iRepertoire and Arm-PCR of CDR3 regions yielded the TCR beta libraries. MiXCR was run by TCRdb on the multiplex PCR reads, yielding one entry per CDR3 protein. Of a few hundred thousand distinct CDR3 sequences listed, around a fifth are singletons. This clonotype was seen ten or more times. No antigen is known for it. The time point: persistent/refractory GD, antithyroid drugs over 5 years with positive TRAb. After RNA was extracted from PBMCs, the TCR library was made from it. Collection of peripheral blood (approximately 9 milliliters) was done using EDTA tubes. The CDR3 spans 14 residues. From germline, CDR1 is DFQATT and CDR2 SNEGSKA (reference sequence). V dropped 3 bases and J dropped 1 base, with 9 bases sitting between them. General study results and limits: Persistent cases favored TRBV28, TRBJ1-2 and TRBJ2-5. New patients shared fewer public clonotypes (around 880) than persistent patients did (2,741). Having few samples may have compromised the accuracy.

The genes are TRBV20-1 and TRBJ2-2; D unclear. This specimen consisted of peripheral blood mononuclear cells (PBMCs), obtained when the disease was refractory, from a patient treated with antithyroid drugs. This TCR came from a female donor with Graves disease. The CDR3 DNA reads TGCAGTGCTAGCCTCAGAAGGAACACCGGGGAGCTGTTTTTT. Residues: CSASLRRNTGELFF.